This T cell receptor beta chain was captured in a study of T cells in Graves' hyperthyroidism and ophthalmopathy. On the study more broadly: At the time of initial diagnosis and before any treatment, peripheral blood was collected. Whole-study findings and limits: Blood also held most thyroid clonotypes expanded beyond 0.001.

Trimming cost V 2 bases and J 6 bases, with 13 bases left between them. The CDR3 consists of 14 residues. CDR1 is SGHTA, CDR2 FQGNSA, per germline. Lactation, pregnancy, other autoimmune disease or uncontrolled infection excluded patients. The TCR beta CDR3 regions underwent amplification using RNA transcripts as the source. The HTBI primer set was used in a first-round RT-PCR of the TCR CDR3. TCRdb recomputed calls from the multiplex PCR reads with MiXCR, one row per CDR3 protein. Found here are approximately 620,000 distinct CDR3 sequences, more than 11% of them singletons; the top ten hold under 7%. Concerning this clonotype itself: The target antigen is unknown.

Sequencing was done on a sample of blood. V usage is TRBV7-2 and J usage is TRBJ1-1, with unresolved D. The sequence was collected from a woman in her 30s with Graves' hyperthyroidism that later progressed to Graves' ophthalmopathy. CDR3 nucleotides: TGTGCCAGCAGCTTATTAACCGGCTATCCTGAAGCTTTCTTT. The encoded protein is CASSLLTGYPEAFF. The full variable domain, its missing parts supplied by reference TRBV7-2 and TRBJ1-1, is GAGVSQSPSNKVTEKGKDVELRCDPISGHTALYWYRQSLGQGLEFLIYFQGNSAPDKSGLPSDRFSAERTGGSVSTLTIQRTQQEDSAVYLCASSLLTGYPEAFFGQGTRLTVV.